The clone carrying this T cell receptor (beta chain) has at least ten counts. This sample is drawn from a study of T cells in Graves' hyperthyroidism and ophthalmopathy. As for the study in general: Staff took peripheral blood when the initial diagnosis was made, before any treatment began.

The CDR3 regions of TCR beta were amplified from RNA transcripts. The HTBI set primed first-round TCR CDR3 RT-PCR. TCRdb passed the multiplex PCR reads through MiXCR, listing each CDR3 protein once. The sample has under 350,000 distinct CDR3 sequences; approximately 17% are singletons. This clonotype originated in a woman between 55 and 75 years old with Graves' ophthalmopathy. The sequenced sample consisted of blood.

CDR3 DNA: TGTGCCTGGGGACAGGGGGCCGGTGAAGCTTTCTTT. This gives the protein CAWGQGAGEAFF. This chain links TRBV30 with TRBJ1-1, with 11 nucleotides matching TRBD1. CDR1 and CDR2 (germline): GTSNPN, SVGIG (reference sequence). This CDR3 has 12 residues. The J segment lost 7 bases and the V segment lost 5 bases, leaving 3 bases of the junction unmatched. Full variable domain (missing parts from reference TRBV30 and TRBJ1-1): SQTIHQWPATLVQPVGSPLSLECTVEGTSNPNLYWYRQAAGRGLQLLFYSVGIGQISSEVPQNLSASRPQDRQFILSSKKLLLSDSGFYLCAWGQGAGEAFFGQGTRLTVV.